Included here is one T cell receptor beta chain sequence, with context. These data come from a study of blood T cell repertoires in COVID-19. Some clones are missing from TCRdb's copy, which holds only in-frame ones; the method was immunoSEQ multiplex PCR. The table has about 78,000 clones, around 90% seen once. The V gene lost 2 bases and the J gene lost 8 bases, with 10 bases spanning the gap. This CDR3 has 11 amino acids. The germline gives CDR1 GTSNPN, CDR2 SVGIG (reference sequence). This TCR was recovered from a woman between 45 and 65 years old in a cohort sampled during active COVID-19. The sample comprised peripheral blood. The chain couples TRBV30 to TRBJ2-7; perhaps TRBD1 as D (5 bases). In nucleotides, the CDR3 is TGTGCCTGGAGTCGGGCAGGGCAGCAGTACTTC. Protein: CAWSRAGQQYF.